These T cell receptor beta chains were read from a single sample in a study of sequential checkpoint blockade in melanoma. Profiling relied on immunoSEQ multiplex PCR, and the TCRdb table lists in-frame clones only, not all of them. The repertoire holds 20,000 to 25,000 clones, with 27% as singletons. Here the sequenced sample was tumor tissue (inferred from file names), taken from a patient given nivolumab and ipilimumab in sequence. The origin of the receptors is a human donor with melanoma. The CDR3 runs from the conserved cysteine through the conserved F or W. The D gene is left open where the match is weak. A row's size may be missing; if present it is once, few, many or a size class.

>many|TRBJ1-1|17|TRBV7-5|-
TGTGCCAGCAGCTTAACCCCTCGGACAGGGTGGGGCACTGAAGCTTTCTTT
CASSLTPRTGWGTEAFF
>few|TRBJ1-5|13|TRBV9|-
TGTGCCAGCAGCGTAGAGGGGGATCAGCCCCAGCATTTT
CASSVEGDQPQHF
>medium-sized|TRBJ2-3|14|TRBV28|-
TGTGCCAGCAGTTTAGGGGCTAGCACAGATACGCAGTATTTT
CASSLGASTDTQYF
>-|TRBJ2-2|13|TRBV6-8|-
TGTGCCAGCAGTCCCGGACATTCCGGGGAGCTGTTTTTT
CASSPGHSGELFF
>-|TRBJ2-1|14|TRBV6-8|TRBD1
TGTGCCAGCAGTTACTGGGACAGGGGGGATGAGCAGTTCTTC
CASSYWDRGDEQFF
>once|TRBJ2-3|14|TRBV18|-
TGTGCCAGTTCAAGCCCCCTTGACGAAGATACGCAGTATTTT
CASSSPLDEDTQYF
>few|TRBJ1-2|16|TRBV2|TRBD1
TGTGCCAGCAGCCCATCTGGACAGGGGGCGAACTATGGCTACACCTTC
CASSPSGQGANYGYTF
>many|TRBJ2-2|15|TRBV6-8|-
TGTGCCAGCAGTGCAGGGGCCCCGAACACCGGGGAGCTGTTTTTT
CASSAGAPNTGELFF
>-|TRBJ1-1|13|TRBV29-1|TRBD1
TGCAGCGGGAGCAGGGGGCTGAGCACTGAAGCTTTCTTT
CSGSRGLSTEAFF
>-|TRBJ2-4|17|TRBV29-1|-
TGCAGCGTTCCCGGACAATGGCCGTCCCCAGCCAAAAACATTCAGTACTTC
CSVPGQWPSPAKNIQYF
>-|TRBJ2-3|15|TRBV30|TRBD2
TGTGCCTGGACCCTAAGCGGGGGTAGCACAGATACGCAGTATTTT
CAWTLSGGSTDTQYF
>-|TRBJ2-5|15|TRBV28|TRBD1
TGTGCCAGCAGTTTATACAGGACAGGGGGTGAGACCCAGTACTTC
CASSLYRTGGETQYF
>-|TRBJ2-2|15|TRBV23-1|TRBD2
TGCGCCAGCAGTGTAGGGAGGGCCGGCTCCGGGGAGCTGTTTTTT
CASSVGRAGSGELFF
>-|TRBJ2-3|14|TRBV18|-
TGTGCCAGCTCACCAGTACCGAACACAGATACGCAGTATTTT
CASSPVPNTDTQYF
>-|TRBJ1-1|13|TRBV9|TRBD1
TGTGCCAGCAGTACAGGGGTAGGCACTGAAGCTTTCTTT
CASSTGVGTEAFF
>few|TRBJ2-7|14|TRBV7-5|-
TGTGCCAGCAGCTTTGAAGGGATTTCCTACGAGCAGTACTTC
CASSFEGISYEQYF
>few|TRBJ1-3|15|TRBV7-6|-
TGTGCCAGCAGCTTATTGGGGACGTCTGGAAACACCATATATTTT
CASSLLGTSGNTIYF
>few|TRBJ2-3|16|TRBV11-3|-
TGTGCCAGCAGCCAATCCGGGACACTTGGCACAGATACGCAGTATTTT
CASSQSGTLGTDTQYF
>-|TRBJ2-1|19|TRBV5-1|TRBD2
TGCGCCAGCAGCTTGGTCGCGGGAGGCAGAATACCCTCCTACAATGAGCAGTTCTTC
CASSLVAGGRIPSYNEQFF
>-|TRBJ2-7|14|TRBV18|TRBD1
TGTGCCAGCTCACCACGGACAGGGTTGTGGGAGCAGTACTTC
CASSPRTGLWEQYF
>-|TRBJ2-1|16|TRBV5-1|-
TGCGCCAGCAGCTTGGGACGTTTGGCAGTATACAATGAGCAGTTCTTC
CASSLGRLAVYNEQFF
>few|TRBJ2-5|14|TRBV28|TRBD1
TGTGCCAGCAGAAGACAGGGGTTGGGGCAGACCCAGTACTTC
CASRRQGLGQTQYF
>-|TRBJ1-6|15|TRBV25-1|-
TGTGCCAGCGGGGCTTCGGGCTCCTATAATTCACCCCTCCACTTT
CASGASGSYNSPLHF
>medium-sized|TRBJ2-1|14|TRBV12-2|-
TGTGCAAGTCGCCCGCCGGACTCACACAATGAGCAGTTCTTC
CASRPPDSHNEQFF
>few|TRBJ1-1|15|TRBV6-8|-
TGTGCCAGCAAACCCGAGCAGGGGACGGACACTGAAGCTTTCTTT
CASKPEQGTDTEAFF
>-|TRBJ1-3|12|TRBV18|-
TGTGCCAGCTCCCCCGAGGGAAACACCATATATTTT
CASSPEGNTIYF
>-|TRBJ1-3|15|TRBV28|TRBD1
TGTGCCAGCAGTTTTCAGGGGGGCTCTGGAAACACCATATATTTT
CASSFQGGSGNTIYF
>-|TRBJ2-6|14|TRBV5-1|-
TGCGCCAGCAGCCCCGGCTCTGGGGCCAACGTCCTGACTTTC
CASSPGSGANVLTF
>many|TRBJ2-2|15|TRBV9|-
TGTGCCAGCAGCTCGGGACGGGCGAACACCGGGGAGCTGTTTTTT
CASSSGRANTGELFF
>-|TRBJ1-1|13|TRBV18|-
TGTGCCAGCTCACCTAATACGAACACTGAAGCTTTCTTT
CASSPNTNTEAFF
>once|TRBJ2-5|15|TRBV5-1|TRBD1
TGCGCCAGCAGCTTAGGGACAGGGGGCCAGGAGACCCAGTACTTC
CASSLGTGGQETQYF
>-|TRBJ2-7|14|TRBV5-1|-
TGCGCCAGCAGTCCCGGATACTCCTCCTACGAGCAGTACTTC
CASSPGYSSYEQYF
>few|TRBJ2-3|14|TRBV2|-
TGTGCCAGCAGTCGATGGCGGGGCACAGATACGCAGTATTTT
CASSRWRGTDTQYF
>-|TRBJ2-7|13|TRBV29-1|-
TGCAGCGCCCAGGGGGGATGGGGGGACGAGCAGTACTTC
CSAQGGWGDEQYF
>-|TRBJ2-2|17|TRBV11-3|TRBD1
TGTGCCAGCAGCTTAACGGCTCGACAGGGGTTGGACGGGGAGCTGTTTTTT
CASSLTARQGLDGELFF
>-|TRBJ2-7|12|TRBV28|-
TGTGCCACACTCACGGGGTCCTACGAGCAGTACTTC
CATLTGSYEQYF